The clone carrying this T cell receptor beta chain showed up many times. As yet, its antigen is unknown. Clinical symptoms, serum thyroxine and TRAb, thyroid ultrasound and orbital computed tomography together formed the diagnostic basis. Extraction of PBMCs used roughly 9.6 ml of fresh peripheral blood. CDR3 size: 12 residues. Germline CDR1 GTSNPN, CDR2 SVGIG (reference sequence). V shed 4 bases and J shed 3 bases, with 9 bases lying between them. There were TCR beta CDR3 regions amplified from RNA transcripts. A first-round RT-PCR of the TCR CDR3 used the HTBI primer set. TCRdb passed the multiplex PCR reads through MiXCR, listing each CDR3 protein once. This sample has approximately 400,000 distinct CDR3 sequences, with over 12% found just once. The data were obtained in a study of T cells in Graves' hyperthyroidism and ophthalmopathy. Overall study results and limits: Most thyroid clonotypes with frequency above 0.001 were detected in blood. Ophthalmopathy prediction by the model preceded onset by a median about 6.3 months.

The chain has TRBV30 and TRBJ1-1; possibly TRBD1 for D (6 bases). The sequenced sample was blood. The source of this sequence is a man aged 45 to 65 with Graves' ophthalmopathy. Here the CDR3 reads CAWNRADTEAFF. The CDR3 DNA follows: TGTGCCTGGAACAGGGCTGACACTGAAGCTTTCTTT.